This T cell receptor (beta chain) was captured by sequencing in a study of cytomegalovirus exposure and HLA in healthy donors. Whole-study findings and limits: Within an earlier analysis, most TCR beta V segments proved productive either about 87% or about 30% of the time.

Trimming pared 2 bases from V and 4 bases from J, leaving 12 bases between. CDR3 size: 14 residues. In germline, CDR1 is SGHDT, CDR2 YYEEEE. The PCR contained 60 Vbeta and 13 Jbeta primers. Only in-frame clones appear in the TCRdb table, and some are missing; sequencing was by immunoSEQ multiplex PCR. The sample carries roughly 100,000 clones, 65% to 80% recorded once. Nominally healthy donors were sampled, though unrecorded immune exposures were likely. On this clone itself: Its antigen is unidentified.

The sequence was obtained from a man in his sixties in good health and CMV-seronegative. Sequenced input: PBMCs. V and J are TRBV5-6 and TRBJ1-2; D gene uncertain. This chain's CDR3 is CASSLWEGTYGYTF. The CDR3 DNA reads TGTGCCAGCAGCTTATGGGAGGGCACCTATGGCTACACCTTC.